This T cell receptor (beta chain) was sequenced during a study of shared clonotypes between healthy human individuals. Sequencing was performed with immunoSEQ multiplex PCR; in TCRdb, only in-frame clones are kept and a portion is missing. The sample includes some 2,000,000 clones, less than 95% seen only once; the top ten take approximately 1.2%. Germline CDR1 reads PRHDT; CDR2 reads FYEKMQ (reference sequence). This CDR3 spans 13 amino acids. The germline V and J ends were trimmed by 5 bases and 10 bases, with 14 bases remaining between them. Overall study findings and caveats: Relative to memory subsets, naive subsets generally showed larger estimated richness. The naive CD4 repertoires of several donors were compared, and around 5% of clonotypes were shared.

Naive-designated CD8 cells lacked CD45RO, were positively enriched for CCR7, and omitted terminally differentiated effector memory CD45RA+ cells. Those who donated, Caucasian adults without exception, all lived in Nashville, Tennessee. Concerning this clone: Its antigen is as yet unknown.

The sample consisted of naive CD8+ T cells sorted from blood. The gene calls are TRBV13 and TRBJ1-4; D might be TRBD1 (5 bases). The clonotype was recovered from a man between 18 and 29 years old in good health. The CDR3: CASSTGLHGKLFF. The CDR3 region has the DNA TGTGCCAGCAGCACAGGCCTCCACGGAAAACTGTTTTTT.